The 11 T cell receptor beta chains below were found in one sample sequenced in a study of CD8 T cells in Susac syndrome (dated by TCRdb to the late 2010s). Libraries were constructed by the immunoSEQ multiplex PCR assay. RNA was extracted using the RNeasy kit, and roughly 0.45 to 1 microgram was reverse transcribed with random hexamers. The raw public reads went through TCRdb reprocessing: fastp at Q25, MiXCR clone calling, in-frame beta chains kept. Entries that share a CDR3 protein sequence are merged under the most common genes and DNA. The sample table contains about 180,000 distinct CDR3 sequences; only one count was recorded for about 93% of them. The ten largest clones capture 0.099% of the sample. The sequenced sample consisted of CD4+ T cells from PBMCs. The receptor source for this set is a human donor with Susac syndrome.

The V gene is TRBV30, the J gene TRBJ2-1, with 8 bases fitting TRBD2. This CDR3 has 18 residues. The junction had 18 bases not matched to a gene; V was cut back by 8 bases and J by 0 bases. Per the germline V gene, CDR1 is GTSNPN and CDR2 is SVGIG (reference sequence). Here the CDR3 reads CAESRGVTPRSSYNEQFF. The CDR3, as DNA: TGTGCCGAGTCGCGGGGGGTCACACCTAGAAGCTCCTACAATGAGCAGTTCTTC. The full variable domain, its missing parts supplied by reference TRBV30 and TRBJ2-1, is SQTIHQWPATLVQPVGSPLSLECTVEGTSNPNLYWYRQAAGRGLQLLFYSVGIGQISSEVPQNLSASRPQDRQFILSSKKLLLSDSGFYLCAESRGVTPRSSYNEQFFGPGTRLTVL.

The J gene is TRBJ2-7, the V gene TRBV7-8; TRBD1 matches 7 bases. The CDR3 is 14 residues long. The germline V gene has CDR1 SGHVS and CDR2 FQNEAQ. Trimming removed 1 base from V and 5 bases from J; junction bases left unmatched: 5. In DNA form, the CDR3 reads TGTGCCAGCAGCTTAGAAACAGGGGATGACGAGCAGTACTTC. Its protein is CASSLETGDDEQYF.

This clonotype came up a few times. The V gene is TRBV18, the J gene TRBJ2-1; D is uncertain. V shed 3 bases and J shed 3 bases, with 6 bases lying between them. The CDR3 is 13 residues long. Germline V lookup: CDR1 KGHSH, CDR2 LQKENI. CDR3 sequence: CASSPSSYNEQFF. In DNA form, the CDR3 reads TGTGCCAGCTCACCCAGTAGCTACAATGAGCAGTTCTTC.

This rearrangement joins TRBV20-1 to TRBJ2-7; 7 bases fit TRBD2. The V gene end was trimmed by 1 base and the J gene end by 3 bases; junction bases not matched to a gene: 6. This CDR3 spans 14 amino acids. The V gene's germline CDR1 is DFQATT and CDR2 SNEGSKA (reference sequence). The CDR3 loop is CSARVSSGVYEQYF. The CDR3 DNA reads as TGCAGTGCTAGAGTCTCGAGCGGGGTCTACGAGCAGTACTTC.

The chain is built from TRBV4-1 and TRBJ1-1; D remains unclear. Germline CDR1 reads MGHRA; CDR2 reads YSYEKL. The V and J ends lost 1 base and 5 bases respectively, with 14 bases between them. The length of the CDR3 is 15 residues. The CDR3 spells CASSQVPQLRTEAFF. CDR3 DNA: TGCGCCAGCAGCCAAGTGCCACAGCTCAGAACTGAAGCTTTCTTT.

The genes are TRBV5-1 and TRBJ2-7; a weak D match, TRBD1 (5 bases). Per germline, CDR1 SGHRS and CDR2 YFSETQ. With 4 bases removed from V and 2 bases from J, the gap between germline ends came to 16 bases. This CDR3 is built from 15 residues. CDR3 sequence: CASSPSGKGPYEQYF. The CDR3, as DNA: TGCGCCAGCAGCCCATCAGGGAAGGGCCCCTACGAGCAGTACTTC.

V is TRBV5-4 and J is TRBJ2-5; 13 bases fit TRBD2. Germline trimming cut 2 bases from V and 5 bases from J; bases unmatched to any gene: 6. Germline V lookup: CDR1 SGHNT, CDR2 YYREEE (reference sequence). The CDR3 runs to 16 residues. The DNA of the CDR3 is TGTGCCAGCAGCTTCCCTACTAGCGGGGGGGCCGAGACCCAGTACTTC. Encoded protein: CASSFPTSGGAETQYF.

The chain couples TRBV5-1 to TRBJ2-6; TRBD1 matches 8 bases. The germline V gene encodes CDR1 SGHRS and CDR2 YFSETQ. This CDR3 has 17 amino acids. Losses at the gene ends were 2 bases for V and 0 bases for J; bases not matched to a gene: 4. The CDR3 nucleotides read TGCGCCAGCAGCTTCTGGACAGGGAGCTCTGGGGCCAACGTCCTGACTTTC. Translation: CASSFWTGSSGANVLTF.

The chain combines TRBV30 with TRBJ2-2, with 8 bases identical to TRBD2. This CDR3 spans 16 amino acids. Germline CDR1 reads GTSNPN; CDR2 reads SVGIG (reference sequence). The V gene end was trimmed by 0 bases and the J gene end by 5 bases; junction bases not matched to a gene: 8. CDR3 sequence reads: CAWSVLRGGQTGELFF. As DNA, the CDR3 is TGTGCCTGGAGTGTACTGCGCGGGGGGCAAACCGGGGAGCTGTTTTTT.

The chain employs TRBV3-1 and TRBJ2-1, with 10 nucleotides matching TRBD2. The V segment lost 3 bases and the J segment 5 bases; nucleotides outside the gene matches: 7. The CDR3 extends over 16 amino acids. Germline V gene sequence: CDR1 LGHDT, CDR2 YNNKEL (reference sequence). CDR3 sequence reads: CASSQETSGKNNEQFF. The DNA of the CDR3 is TGTGCCAGCAGCCAGGAAACTAGCGGGAAAAACAATGAGCAGTTCTTC.

The chain joins TRBV25-1 to TRBJ1-6; no clear D. CDR1 is MGHDK and CDR2 is SYGVNS in the germline V gene. Trimming pared 7 bases from V and 7 bases from J, leaving 17 bases between. The CDR3 loop spans 15 amino acids. CDR3 sequence reads: CASTAPEIGNSPLHF. The CDR3 DNA sequence: TGTGCCAGCACCGCGCCTGAAATTGGAAATTCACCCCTCCACTTT.